The entry that follows covers one T cell receptor beta chain sequence. The specificity of this receptor is unknown. No per-base quality is available; no much larger clone lies one base away. CDR1 and CDR2 were assigned from the germline V gene as SGHRS and YFSETQ. The cysteine opens and the phenylalanine closes a CDR3 of 14 amino acids. Only the CDR3 part of the read is kept: 42 bases, read in frame from the first base. At the junction V is shortened by 4 bases and J by 6 bases, with 14 bases in between. TCRbeta CDR3 regions were amplified from genomic DNA using the immunoSEQ Assay, a bias-controlled multiplex PCR. As for how the authors treated the data: The number of nucleated cells in each sample was estimated from the amplification of reference gene primers within the assay. Sequence reads were collapsed and filtered to measure the absolute abundance of every unique TCRbeta CDR3 rearrangement. For each sample, productive Simpson clonality was calculated as the square root of Simpson's diversity index across productive rearrangements. TCRdb took over this immuneACCESS table, retaining in-frame rearrangements with V and J assigned. Such tables are incomplete; in checked studies, under half of the missing clones stem from an unresolved V gene, and the remainder is unexplained. The DNA was the basis for D and trimming; V, J and clone size are from that table. Across this sample there are 150,000 to 200,000 clones, with approximately 91% seen only once. The ten largest clones capture roughly 2.3% of the sample.

The data originate from a study of blood T cell repertoires in COVID-19 (dated by TCRdb to about 2020). For the study in its entirety: The collaborator samples originated in the United States, Italy and Spain and spanned the acute and convalescent phases of COVID-19. Samples came from the ongoing ImmuneRACE study (first 160 participants) plus 1,254 subjects from 6 global collaborators. Where available, HLA class I and class II types were taken from metadata supplied by the sample provider and were not determined by assay-based typing. The repertoires were released in a freely available public database intended as a resource for research on the immune response to SARS-CoV-2. The prospective study material was composed of cDNA or gDNA derived from T cells, B-cell-depleted T cells, or PBMCs. The sample metadata nearly always contained a de-identified subject ID, COVID-19 status, age in years and sex. Deeply sampled blood TCRbeta repertoires from subjects exposed to, actively infected with, or recovered from COVID-19 were included in the dataset.

Points the paper makes about the study in general: Clinical and demographic metadata were provided uncurated, with the amount varying by source and participant.

Whole blood was collected in K2EDTA tubes by collaborating institutions according to the institutions' own protocols. Collaborator samples were shipped for TCRbeta analysis as frozen whole blood, isolated PBMCs, or DNA extracted from either sample type. The sequence derives from a young man with acute or convalescent COVID-19. Sequenced: peripheral blood. The chain employs TRBV5-1 and TRBJ1-3; TRBD1 is a weak D gene call, 5 bases matching. This receptor carries the CDR3 CASSTPTGENTIYF. The DNA is TGCGCCAGCAGCACCCCGACGGGGGAAAACACCATATATTTT.